Only a few counts were recorded for the clone carrying this T cell receptor (beta chain). Some clones are missing from TCRdb's copy, which holds only in-frame ones; the method was immunoSEQ multiplex PCR. This table has around 150,000 clones, roughly 90% appearing once. This sample is part of a study of blood T cell repertoires in COVID-19. For the study at large: From T cells, B-cell-depleted T cells, or PBMCs came the material, which was cDNA or gDNA.

This CDR3 is built from 13 residues. Germline-derived CDR1 and CDR2 are KGHSH and LQKENI. Trimming removed 2 bases at V and 6 bases at J, with 10 bases between. The sequenced material came from peripheral blood. The chain joins TRBV18 to TRBJ1-1; D is possibly TRBD1 (5 bases). The sequence was obtained from a young man with COVID-19, enrolled during active disease. CDR3 region: CASSPGGEAEAFF. The CDR3 DNA reads TGTGCCAGCTCACCAGGGGGGGAGGCTGAAGCTTTCTTT. The entire variable domain, with the rest obtained from reference TRBV18 and TRBJ1-1, is as follows: NAGVMQNPRHLVRRRGQEARLRCSPMKGHSHVYWYRQLPEEGLKFMVYLQKENIIDESGMPKERFSAEFPKEGPSILRIQQVVRGDSAAYFCASSPGGEAEAFFGQGTRLTVV.